These 20 T cell receptor beta chains were sequenced from one sample in a study of cytomegalovirus exposure and HLA in healthy donors. The PCR was carried out with 60 Vbeta primers and 13 Jbeta primers. Method: immunoSEQ multiplex PCR; TCRdb's copy keeps in-frame clones and lacks some. The sample has around 150,000 clones, less than 85% seen once. The sample consisted of PBMCs. These receptor sequences come from a man aged 35-49 years in good health and CMV-seropositive.

This chain joins TRBV2 and TRBJ2-3, with 7 bases lining up with TRBD1. Germline trimming cut 6 bases from V and 0 bases from J; bases unmatched to any gene: 6. Germline CDR1 reads SNHLY; CDR2 reads FYNNEI. This CDR3 is built from 15 residues. The DNA for the CDR3 is TGTGCCAGCAGAAAGGACAGGCCAAGCACAGATACGCAGTATTTT. This translates into CASRKDRPSTDTQYF.

This clone was recorded once. The identical CDR3 is also encoded by other nucleotide sequences in the sample. V and J are TRBV5-4 and TRBJ1-6; TRBD1 matches 7 bases. This CDR3 spans 14 amino acids. V lost 4 bases and J lost 5; bases outside the gene matches: 3. Germline V lookup: CDR1 SGHNT, CDR2 YYREEE (reference sequence). CDR3: CASSLRGHNSPLHF. CDR3 bases: TGTGCCAGCAGCCTTAGGGGGCATAATTCACCCCTCCACTTT.

In DNA form, the CDR3 reads TGTGCCAGCAGCCCCCCAGGCAGGGGGGTCGGCTACACCTTC. Translating gives CASSPPGRGVGYTF. The J gene is TRBJ1-2, the V gene TRBV7-9, with 7 bases aligning to TRBD1. The CDR3 has 14 amino acids. Trimming took 5 bases from V and 8 from J; bases not matched to a gene: 11. The germline CDR1 and CDR2 sequences are SEHNR and FQNEAQ (reference sequence). Supplemented by reference TRBV7-9 and TRBJ1-2, the full variable domain reads DTGVSQNPRHKITKRGQNVTFRCDPISEHNRLYWYRQTLGQGPEFLTYFQNEAQLEKSRLLSDRFSAERPKGSFSTLEIQRTEQGDSAMYLCASSPPGRGVGYTFGSGTRLTVV.

In its sample, this clone was seen a few times. This chain connects TRBV5-5 to TRBJ1-4, with D tentatively TRBD1 (5 bases). V shed 0 bases and J shed 7 bases, with 10 bases lying between them. The CDR3 contains 14 residues. Looked up from germline, CDR1 is SGHKS and CDR2 is YYEKEE (reference sequence). Written as DNA, the CDR3 is TGTGCCAGCAGCTTGGGGCTTACAGGTGAAAAACTGTTTTTT. It specifies CASSLGLTGEKLFF.

The CDR3 nucleotides read TGTGCCAGTAGTATAGATCCGCGACTAGCGGGGCACAATGAGCAGTTCTTC. It codes for CASSIDPRLAGHNEQFF. This chain joins TRBV19 and TRBJ2-1, with 11 bases identical to TRBD2. The CDR3 is 17 amino acids. Germline loops: CDR1 LNHDA, CDR2 SQIVND (reference sequence). With V trimmed by 0 bases and J by 5 bases, 6 bases remained unmatched.

The V and J genes are TRBV10-2 and TRBJ2-3; 11 bases map to TRBD2. V shed 8 bases and J 1 base; nucleotides not matched to a gene: 5. The V gene's germline CDR1 is WSHSY and CDR2 SAAADI. CDR3 length: 15 residues. CDR3: CASRWTSGRTDTQYF. The CDR3 DNA reads TGCGCCAGCCGCTGGACTAGCGGGCGCACAGATACGCAGTATTTT.

The V gene is TRBV9, the J gene TRBJ2-1, with 13 positions matching TRBD2. Trimming took 3 bases from V and 12 from J; bases not matched to a gene: 12. CDR3 length: 16 amino acids. The V gene's germline CDR1 is SGDLS and CDR2 YYNGEE. The CDR3 reads CASSGTGTSGTMTQFF. In DNA form, the CDR3 reads TGTGCCAGCAGCGGTACCGGGACTAGCGGGACAATGACGCAGTTCTTC.

The V and J genes are TRBV13 and TRBJ2-7, with a tentative D call TRBD1 (6 bases). CDR3 length equals 14 residues. The germline V and J ends were trimmed by 1 base and 1 base, with 8 bases remaining between them. Germline assignment: CDR1 PRHDT and CDR2 FYEKMQ (reference sequence). For the CDR3, the DNA is TGTGCCAGCAGCTTAGCAGGACAGTCCTACGAGCAGTACTTC. It translates to CASSLAGQSYEQYF.

The table lists this clone with a count of one. CDR3 sequence reads: CASSLEKAASGRYSYNEQFF. CDR3 in DNA: TGTGCCAGCAGCTTAGAAAAGGCGGCTAGCGGGAGGTACTCCTACAATGAGCAGTTCTTC. The chain uses TRBV11-2 and TRBJ2-1, with TRBD2 matching 11 bases. V was pared by 0 bases and J by 0 bases, with 10 bases of the junction left unmatched. The germline V gene encodes CDR1 SGHAT and CDR2 FQNNGV. The CDR3 has 20 residues.

This clone was seen only once. The chain combines TRBV30 with TRBJ1-1; D unresolved. V was pared by 1 base and J by 6 bases, with 15 bases between. Germline assignment: CDR1 GTSNPN and CDR2 SVGIG (reference sequence). The CDR3 spans 14 residues. The chain's CDR3 is CAWSAGISLPEAFF. The CDR3 region has the DNA TGTGCCTGGAGTGCCGGGATCAGCCTTCCTGAAGCTTTCTTT.

This sequence joins TRBV7-2 and TRBJ2-1, with D perhaps matching TRBD1 (6 bases). The germline V gene encodes CDR1 SGHTA and CDR2 FQGNSA. V was clipped by 3 bases and J by 12 bases, with 15 bases between them. The CDR3 is 13 amino acids. CDR3 DNA: TGTGCCAGCAGCTTGACAGGAGGCGGTCGGCAGTTCTTC. Its translation: CASSLTGGGRQFF. The full variable domain, completed using reference TRBV7-2 and TRBJ2-1, is GAGVSQSPSNKVTEKGKDVELRCDPISGHTALYWYRQSLGQGLEFLIYFQGNSAPDKSGLPSDRFSAERTGGSVSTLTIQRTQQEDSAVYLCASSLTGGGRQFFGPGTRLTVL.

The chain joins TRBV2 to TRBJ2-1; 8 bases are shared with TRBD1. V lost 3 bases, J lost 2 bases, and 3 bases stayed unmatched. The length of the CDR3 is 15 residues. CDR1 SNHLY and CDR2 FYNNEI come from the germline V gene. The CDR3 DNA follows: TGTGCCAGCAGTGAGCTGACAGGGGCCTACAATGAGCAGTTCTTC. Its translation is CASSELTGAYNEQFF.

This clone has a single count. This chain joins TRBV19 and TRBJ1-1; TRBD1 matches 8 bases. Looked up from germline, CDR1 is LNHDA and CDR2 is SQIVND (reference sequence). V was pared by 7 bases and J by 6 bases, with 7 bases of the junction left unmatched. The CDR3 spans 13 residues. CDR3 sequence: CASIEDRASEAFF. In nucleotides, the CDR3 is TGTGCCAGTATAGAGGACAGGGCGTCTGAAGCTTTCTTT.

The chain carries TRBV6-1 and TRBJ1-1, with D maybe TRBD1 (5 bases). Per the germline V gene, CDR1 is MNHNS and CDR2 is SASEGT. V lost 3 bases to trimming and J lost 3 bases, with 23 bases between them. The CDR3 loop spans 18 amino acids. CDR3 loop: CASSDKWAGMGSDTEAFF. CDR3 sequence (DNA): TGTGCCAGCAGTGACAAGTGGGCAGGGATGGGTTCGGACACTGAAGCTTTCTTT.

The chain carries TRBV5-4 and TRBJ1-2; D ambiguous. The CDR3 has 14 residues. V was trimmed by 2 bases and J by 6 bases, leaving 14 bases between them. Germline V gene data show CDR1 as SGHNT and CDR2 as YYREEE (reference sequence). CDR3 nucleotides: TGTGCCAGCAGCTTTCGGGGTTTAGTACATGGCTACACCTTC. Its translation: CASSFRGLVHGYTF.

The table lists this clone with a count of one. The gene calls are TRBV2 and TRBJ2-7, with 9 bases lining up with TRBD1. The V segment lost 7 bases and the J segment 2 bases; nucleotides outside the gene matches: 9. Germline V gives CDR1 SNHLY, CDR2 FYNNEI. CDR3 size: 15 residues. The CDR3 nucleotides read TGTGCCAGCACCGAGGACAGGGGACTTCCCTACGAGCAGTACTTC. Its translation: CASTEDRGLPYEQYF. Drawing the rest from reference TRBV2 and TRBJ2-7, the complete variable domain is EPEVTQTPSHQVTQMGQEVILRCVPISNHLYFYWYRQILGQKVEFLVSFYNNEISEKSEIFDDQFSVERPDGSNFTLKIRSTKLEDSAMYFCASTEDRGLPYEQYFGPGTRLTVT.

This clone came up once. This chain links TRBV9 with TRBJ1-1; D remains ambiguous. The CDR3 covers 12 residues. V lost 10 bases and J lost 2, with 12 bases in between. Germline CDR1 reads SGDLS; CDR2 reads YYNGEE. The DNA for the CDR3 is TGTGCCTCAGGAGGCGGAAACACTGAAGCTTTCTTT. It yields the protein CASGGGNTEAFF.

V gene TRBV19 combines with J gene TRBJ2-1; 9 bases map to TRBD2. V trimming: 2 bases; J trimming: 2 bases; junction bases outside the gene matches: 7. The CDR3 covers 17 residues. Germline V gene lookup returns CDR1 LNHDA and CDR2 SQIVND (reference sequence). CDR3 region: CASSIFGGRATYNEQFF. In nucleotides, the CDR3 is TGTGCCAGTAGTATATTTGGCGGGAGGGCCACCTACAATGAGCAGTTCTTC.

The CDR3 protein is CASSYVARGYEQYF. CDR3 in DNA: TGTGCCAGCAGTTACGTGGCTCGGGGATACGAGCAGTACTTC. The V gene is TRBV6-5, the J gene TRBJ2-7; D perhaps matches TRBD2 (5 bases). In germline, CDR1 is MNHEY, CDR2 SVGAGI. CDR3 length equals 14 residues. V was cut by 2 bases and J by 4 bases, with 12 bases left in between.

This chain links TRBV5-8 with TRBJ2-3; TRBD2 matches at 10 bases. Germline-derived CDR1 and CDR2 are SGHTS and YDEGEE. The junction had 11 bases not matched to a gene; V was cut back by 4 bases and J by 6 bases. The length of the CDR3 is 16 residues. CDR3 DNA: TGTGCCAGCAGCCCGGCTCCCGGGACTAGCGTTGATACGCAGTATTTT. Its protein product is CASSPAPGTSVDTQYF.